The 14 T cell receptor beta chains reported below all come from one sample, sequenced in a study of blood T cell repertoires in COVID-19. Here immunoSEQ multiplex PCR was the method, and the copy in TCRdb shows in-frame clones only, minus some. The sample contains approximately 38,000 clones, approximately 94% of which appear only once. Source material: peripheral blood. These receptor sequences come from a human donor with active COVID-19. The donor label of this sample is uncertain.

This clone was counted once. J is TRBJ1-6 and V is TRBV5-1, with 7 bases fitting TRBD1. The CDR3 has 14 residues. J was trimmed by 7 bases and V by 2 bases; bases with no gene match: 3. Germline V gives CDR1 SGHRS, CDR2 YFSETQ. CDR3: CASSFGQDNSPLHF. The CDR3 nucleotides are TGCGCCAGCAGCTTTGGACAGGACAATTCACCCCTCCACTTT.

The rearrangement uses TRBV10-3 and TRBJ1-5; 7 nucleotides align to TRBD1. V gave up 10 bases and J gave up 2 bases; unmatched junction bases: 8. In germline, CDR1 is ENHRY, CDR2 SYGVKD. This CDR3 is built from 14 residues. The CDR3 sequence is CAREGAHGNQPQHF. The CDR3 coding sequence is TGTGCCAGAGAGGGGGCGCATGGCAATCAGCCCCAGCATTTT.

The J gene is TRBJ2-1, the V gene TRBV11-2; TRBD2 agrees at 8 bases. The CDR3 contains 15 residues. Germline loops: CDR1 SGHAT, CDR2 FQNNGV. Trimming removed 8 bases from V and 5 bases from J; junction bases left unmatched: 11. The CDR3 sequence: CASRWAGGVHNEQFF. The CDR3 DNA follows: TGTGCCAGCCGATGGGCGGGAGGCGTTCACAATGAGCAGTTCTTC.

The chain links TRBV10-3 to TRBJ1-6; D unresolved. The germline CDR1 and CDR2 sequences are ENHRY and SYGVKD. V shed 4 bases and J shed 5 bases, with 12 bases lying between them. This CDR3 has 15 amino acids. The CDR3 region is CAISGLPGHNSPLHF. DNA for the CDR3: TGTGCCATCAGTGGTTTACCTGGCCATAATTCACCCCTCCACTTT.

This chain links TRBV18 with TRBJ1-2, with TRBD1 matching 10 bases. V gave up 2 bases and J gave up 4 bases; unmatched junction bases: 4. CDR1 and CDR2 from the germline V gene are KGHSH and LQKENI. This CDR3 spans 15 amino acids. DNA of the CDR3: TGTGCCAGCTCACCATCGACAGGGGGCTTCTATGGCTACACCTTC. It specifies CASSPSTGGFYGYTF.

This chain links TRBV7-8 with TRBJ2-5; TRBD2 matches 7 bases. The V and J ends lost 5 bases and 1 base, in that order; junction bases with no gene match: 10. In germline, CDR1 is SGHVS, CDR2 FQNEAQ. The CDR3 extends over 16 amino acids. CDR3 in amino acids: CASSATPGGSQETQYF. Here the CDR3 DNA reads TGTGCCAGCAGCGCCACCCCGGGGGGATCCCAAGAGACCCAGTACTTC.

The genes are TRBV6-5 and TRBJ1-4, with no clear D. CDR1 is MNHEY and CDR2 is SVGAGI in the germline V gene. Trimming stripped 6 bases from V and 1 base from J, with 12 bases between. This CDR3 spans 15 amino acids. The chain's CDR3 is CASSHQVRTNEKLFF. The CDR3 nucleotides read TGTGCCAGCAGCCACCAGGTCCGAACTAATGAAAAACTGTTTTTT.

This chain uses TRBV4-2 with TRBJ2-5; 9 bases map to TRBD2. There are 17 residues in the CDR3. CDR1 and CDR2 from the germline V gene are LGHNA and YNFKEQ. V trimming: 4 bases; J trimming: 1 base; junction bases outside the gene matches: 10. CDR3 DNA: TGTGCCAGCAGCCCATGGTCTCTAGCGGGGCCCCAAGAGACCCAGTACTTC. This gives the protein CASSPWSLAGPQETQYF.

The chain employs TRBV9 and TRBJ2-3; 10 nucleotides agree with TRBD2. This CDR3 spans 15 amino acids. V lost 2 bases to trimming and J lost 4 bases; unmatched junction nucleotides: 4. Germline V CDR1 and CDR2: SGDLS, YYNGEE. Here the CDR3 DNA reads TGTGCCAGCAGCGTGGCTAGCGGGAGTTCAGATACGCAGTATTTT. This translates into CASSVASGSSDTQYF. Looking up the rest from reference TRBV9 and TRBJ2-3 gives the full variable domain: DSGVTQTPKHLITATGQRVTLRCSPRSGDLSVYWYQQSLDQGLQFLIQYYNGEERAKGNILERFSAQQFPDLHSELNLSSLELGDSALYFCASSVASGSSDTQYFGPGTRLTVL.

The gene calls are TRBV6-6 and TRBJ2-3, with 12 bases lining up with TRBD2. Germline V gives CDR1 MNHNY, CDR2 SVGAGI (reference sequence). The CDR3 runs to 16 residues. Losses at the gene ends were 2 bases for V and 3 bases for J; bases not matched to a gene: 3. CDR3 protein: CASSYPSGRGTDTQYF. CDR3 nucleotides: TGTGCCAGCAGTTACCCTAGCGGGAGGGGTACAGATACGCAGTATTTT.

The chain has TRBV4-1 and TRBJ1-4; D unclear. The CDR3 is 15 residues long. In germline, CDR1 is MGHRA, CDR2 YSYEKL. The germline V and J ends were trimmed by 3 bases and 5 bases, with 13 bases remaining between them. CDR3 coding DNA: TGCGCCAGCAGCCACCCTCTAGGAGGGAATGAAAAACTGTTTTTT. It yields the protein CASSHPLGGNEKLFF.

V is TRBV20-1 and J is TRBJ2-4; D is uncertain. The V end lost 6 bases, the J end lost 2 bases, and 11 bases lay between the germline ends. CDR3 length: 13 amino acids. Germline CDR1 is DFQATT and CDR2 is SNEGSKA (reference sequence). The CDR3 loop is CSASARPKNIQYF. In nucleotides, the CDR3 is TGCAGTGCGAGTGCTAGGCCCAAAAACATTCAGTACTTC.

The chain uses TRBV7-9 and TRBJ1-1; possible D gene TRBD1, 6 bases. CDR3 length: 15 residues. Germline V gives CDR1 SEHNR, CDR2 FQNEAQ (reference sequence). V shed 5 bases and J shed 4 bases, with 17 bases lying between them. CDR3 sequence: CASSPGAPDGTEAFF. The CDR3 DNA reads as TGTGCCAGCAGCCCAGGGGCCCCAGACGGCACTGAAGCTTTCTTT. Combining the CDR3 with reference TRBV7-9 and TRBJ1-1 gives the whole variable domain DTGVSQNPRHKITKRGQNVTFRCDPISEHNRLYWYRQTLGQGPEFLTYFQNEAQLEKSRLLSDRFSAERPKGSFSTLEIQRTEQGDSAMYLCASSPGAPDGTEAFFGQGTRLTVV.

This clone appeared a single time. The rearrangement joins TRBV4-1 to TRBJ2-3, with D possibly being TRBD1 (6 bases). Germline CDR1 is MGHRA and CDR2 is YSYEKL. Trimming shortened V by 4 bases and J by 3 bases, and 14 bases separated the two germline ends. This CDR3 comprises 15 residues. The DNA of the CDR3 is TGCGCCAGCAGCCCCCAGGGGTCGGGGACAGATACGCAGTATTTT. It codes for CASSPQGSGTDTQYF.